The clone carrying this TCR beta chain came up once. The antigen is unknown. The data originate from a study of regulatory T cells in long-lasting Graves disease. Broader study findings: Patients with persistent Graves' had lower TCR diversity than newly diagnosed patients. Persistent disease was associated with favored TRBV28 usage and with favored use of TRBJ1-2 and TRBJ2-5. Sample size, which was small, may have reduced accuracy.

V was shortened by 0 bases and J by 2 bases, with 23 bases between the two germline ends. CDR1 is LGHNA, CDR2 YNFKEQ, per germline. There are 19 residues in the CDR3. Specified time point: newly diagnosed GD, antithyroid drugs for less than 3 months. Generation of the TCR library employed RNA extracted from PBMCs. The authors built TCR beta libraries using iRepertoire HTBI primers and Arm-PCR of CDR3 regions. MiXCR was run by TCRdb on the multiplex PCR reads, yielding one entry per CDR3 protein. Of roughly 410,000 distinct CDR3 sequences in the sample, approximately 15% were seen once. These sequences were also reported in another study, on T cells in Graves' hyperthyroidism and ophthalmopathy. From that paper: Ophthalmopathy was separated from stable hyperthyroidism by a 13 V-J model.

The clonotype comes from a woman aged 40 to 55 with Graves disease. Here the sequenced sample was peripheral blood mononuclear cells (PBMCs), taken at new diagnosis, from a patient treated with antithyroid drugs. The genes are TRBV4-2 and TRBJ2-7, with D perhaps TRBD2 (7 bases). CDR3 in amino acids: CASSQEPSGGQGGAYEQYF. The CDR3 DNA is TGTGCCAGCAGCCAAGAGCCGTCCGGGGGGCAAGGAGGGGCCTACGAGCAGTACTTC.